The following is a T cell receptor beta chain sequence with its context. This sample is part of a study of T cell responses to AZD1222 COVID-19 vaccine. The CDR3 has 16 amino acids. Germline V gene lookup returns CDR1 SGHTA and CDR2 FQGNSA. V was pared by 5 bases and J by 7 bases, with 21 bases between. Data came from immunoSEQ multiplex PCR; TCRdb stores just in-frame clones and leaves some out. This sample has roughly 150,000 clones; roughly 90% occur once, and the top ten carry 1.6%. The source was peripheral blood, collected on day 0 of AZD1222 vaccination. This TCR was sampled from an adult in good health. V and J are TRBV7-2 and TRBJ2-1; TRBD2 might be the D (9 bases). CDR3 nucleotides: TGTGCCAGCAGCGCCCAGGGGGCGGGGGGGCGGAATGAGCAGTTCTTC. It codes for CASSAQGAGGRNEQFF.